The clone carrying this T cell receptor (beta chain) is medium-sized in the sample. Clones were sequenced by immunoSEQ multiplex PCR, and TCRdb holds only the in-frame ones, with some missing. The sample gives some 14,000 clones, around a third of which show up once; 1.9% is in the top ten. Responders (roughly 200,000, CFSE-labeled) were co-plated with roughly 200,000 irradiated, violet-dye-labeled stimulators. Looked up from germline, CDR1 is SNHLY and CDR2 is FYNNEI. The J segment lost 4 bases and the V segment lost 2 bases, leaving 6 bases of the junction unmatched. The CDR3 is 15 residues long. This sample was taken from a study of graft-versus-host responses after intestinal transplantation. Study-level results: Allograft clonal ratios (graft-versus-host to host-versus-graft) were high in patients who had graft-donor T cell macrochimerism.

Specimen: alloreactive CD8+ T cells from a mixed lymphocyte reaction culture, collected before intestinal transplant. Described subset: CFSE-low proliferating T cells sorted from roughly six-day pre-transplant mixed lymphocyte reaction (GvH or HvG direction). The chain carries TRBV2 and TRBJ1-2; 8 bases align to TRBD1. This sequence originates from a human patient who received an intestinal transplant. The CDR3 is CASSEWTGSSYGYTF. The CDR3 DNA is TGTGCCAGCAGTGAATGGACAGGGAGCAGCTATGGCTACACCTTC.